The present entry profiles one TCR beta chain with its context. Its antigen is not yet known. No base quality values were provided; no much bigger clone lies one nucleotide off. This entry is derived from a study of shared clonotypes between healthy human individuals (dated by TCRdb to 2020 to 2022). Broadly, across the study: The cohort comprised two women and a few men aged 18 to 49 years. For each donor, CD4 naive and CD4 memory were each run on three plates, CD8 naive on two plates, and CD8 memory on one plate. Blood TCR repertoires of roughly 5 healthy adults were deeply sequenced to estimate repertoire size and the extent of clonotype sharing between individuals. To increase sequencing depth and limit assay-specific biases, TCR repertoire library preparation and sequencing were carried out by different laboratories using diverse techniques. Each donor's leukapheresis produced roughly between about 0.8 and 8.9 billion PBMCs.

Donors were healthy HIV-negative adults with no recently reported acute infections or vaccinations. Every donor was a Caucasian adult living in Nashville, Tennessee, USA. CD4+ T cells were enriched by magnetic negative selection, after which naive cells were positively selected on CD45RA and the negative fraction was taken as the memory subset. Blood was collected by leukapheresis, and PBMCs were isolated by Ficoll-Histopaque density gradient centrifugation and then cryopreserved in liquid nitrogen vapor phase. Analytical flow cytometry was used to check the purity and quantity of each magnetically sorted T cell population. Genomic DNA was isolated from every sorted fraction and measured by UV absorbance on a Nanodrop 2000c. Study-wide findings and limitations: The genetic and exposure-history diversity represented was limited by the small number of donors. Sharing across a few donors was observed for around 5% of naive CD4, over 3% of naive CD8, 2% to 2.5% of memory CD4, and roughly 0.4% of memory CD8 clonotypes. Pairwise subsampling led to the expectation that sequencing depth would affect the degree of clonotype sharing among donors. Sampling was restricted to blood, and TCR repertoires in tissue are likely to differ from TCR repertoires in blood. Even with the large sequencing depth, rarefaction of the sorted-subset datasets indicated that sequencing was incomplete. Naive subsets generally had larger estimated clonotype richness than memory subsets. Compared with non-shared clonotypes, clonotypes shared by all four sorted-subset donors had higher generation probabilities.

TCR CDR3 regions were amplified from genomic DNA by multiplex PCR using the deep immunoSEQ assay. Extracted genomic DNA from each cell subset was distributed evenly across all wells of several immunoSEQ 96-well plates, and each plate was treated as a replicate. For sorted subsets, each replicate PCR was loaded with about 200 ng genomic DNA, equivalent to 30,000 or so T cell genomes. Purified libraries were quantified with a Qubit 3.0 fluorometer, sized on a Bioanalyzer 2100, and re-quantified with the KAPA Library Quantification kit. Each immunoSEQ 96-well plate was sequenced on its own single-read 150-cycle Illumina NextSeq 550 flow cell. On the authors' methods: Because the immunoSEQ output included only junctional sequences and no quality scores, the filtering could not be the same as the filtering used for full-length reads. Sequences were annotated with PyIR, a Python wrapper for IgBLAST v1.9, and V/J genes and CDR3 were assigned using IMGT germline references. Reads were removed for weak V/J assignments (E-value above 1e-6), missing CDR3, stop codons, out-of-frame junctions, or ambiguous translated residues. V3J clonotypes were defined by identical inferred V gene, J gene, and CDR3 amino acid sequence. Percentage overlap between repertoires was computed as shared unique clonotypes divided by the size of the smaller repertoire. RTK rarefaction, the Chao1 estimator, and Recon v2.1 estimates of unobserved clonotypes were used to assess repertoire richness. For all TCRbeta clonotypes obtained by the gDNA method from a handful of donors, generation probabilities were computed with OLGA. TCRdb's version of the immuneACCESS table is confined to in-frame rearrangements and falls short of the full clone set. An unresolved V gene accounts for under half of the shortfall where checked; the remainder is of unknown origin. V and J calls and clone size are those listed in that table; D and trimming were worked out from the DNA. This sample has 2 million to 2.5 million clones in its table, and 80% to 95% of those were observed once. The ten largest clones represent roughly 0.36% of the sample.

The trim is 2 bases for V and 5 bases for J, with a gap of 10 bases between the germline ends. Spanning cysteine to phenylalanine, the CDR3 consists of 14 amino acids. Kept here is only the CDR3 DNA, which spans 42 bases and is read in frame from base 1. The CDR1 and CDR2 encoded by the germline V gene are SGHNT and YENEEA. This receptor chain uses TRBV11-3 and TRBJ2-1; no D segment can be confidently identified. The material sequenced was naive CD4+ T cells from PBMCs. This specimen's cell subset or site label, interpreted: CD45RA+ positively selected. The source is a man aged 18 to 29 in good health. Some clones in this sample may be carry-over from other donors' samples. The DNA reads TGTGCCAGCAGCTTATCTATGGGCCACAATGAGCAGTTCTTC. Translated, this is CASSLSMGHNEQFF. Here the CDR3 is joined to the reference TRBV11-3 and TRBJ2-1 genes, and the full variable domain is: EAGVVQSPRYKIIEKKQPVAFWCNPISGHNTLYWYLQNLGQGPELLIRYENEEAVDDSQLPKDRFSAERLKGVDSTLKIQPAELGDSAVYLCASSLSMGHNEQFFGPGTRLTVL.